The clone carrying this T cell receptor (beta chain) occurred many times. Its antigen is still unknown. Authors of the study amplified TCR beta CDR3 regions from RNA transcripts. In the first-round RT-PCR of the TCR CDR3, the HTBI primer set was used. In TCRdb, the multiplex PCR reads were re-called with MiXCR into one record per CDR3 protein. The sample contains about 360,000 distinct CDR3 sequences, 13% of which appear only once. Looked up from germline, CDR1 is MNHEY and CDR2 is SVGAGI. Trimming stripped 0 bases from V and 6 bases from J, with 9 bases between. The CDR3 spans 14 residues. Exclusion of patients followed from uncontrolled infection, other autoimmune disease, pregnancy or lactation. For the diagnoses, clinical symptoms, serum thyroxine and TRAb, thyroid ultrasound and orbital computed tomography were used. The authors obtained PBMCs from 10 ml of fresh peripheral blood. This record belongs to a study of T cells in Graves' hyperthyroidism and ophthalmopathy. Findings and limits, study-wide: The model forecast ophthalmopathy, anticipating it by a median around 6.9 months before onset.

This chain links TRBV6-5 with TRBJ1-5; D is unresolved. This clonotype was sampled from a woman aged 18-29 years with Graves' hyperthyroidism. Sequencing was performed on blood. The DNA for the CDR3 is TGTGCCAGCAGTTACTCCCGGACCTCTCAGCCCCAGCATTTT. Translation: CASSYSRTSQPQHF.